The clone carrying this T cell receptor beta chain has a single count. Original handling: Quantification of nucleated cells was approximated via reference gene primer amplification. The table came from immunoSEQ multiplex PCR; TCRdb's copy has only in-frame clones and leaves some out. From that table come the V and J calls and clone size; the DNA was used to work out D and trimming. Of about 180,000 clones detected, about 90% appear once; the ten largest clones hold about 6.5%. These data are taken from a study of blood T cell repertoires in COVID-19. Turning to the study itself: PBMCs, B-cell-depleted T cells, or T cells were the source of the cDNA or gDNA that made up the material.

The V segment lost 3 bases and the J segment 4 bases; nucleotides outside the gene matches: 6. This CDR3 has 14 amino acids. In germline, CDR1 is SGHRS, CDR2 YFSETQ. The chain recombines TRBV5-1 with TRBJ1-1; 7 nucleotides line up with TRBD1. This sequence originates from a woman aged 45-65 years who had recovered from COVID-19. Sequenced input: PBMCs or T cells enriched from blood (not recorded which). The DNA for the CDR3 is TGCGCCAGCAGCTCGGGACAGCCTGGCACTGAAGCTTTCTTT. Translation: CASSSGQPGTEAFF.